This TCR beta chain originates from a study of T cell responses to AZD1222 COVID-19 vaccine. V gave up 3 bases and J gave up 9 bases, with 9 bases separating them. Germline V gene data show CDR1 as SGHNT and CDR2 as YYREEE (reference sequence). This CDR3 is 11 amino acids long. Findings of the study overall: Donors were chiefly white British, with a greater number of females, and clonal diversity was perhaps underestimated. Baseline seropositivity characterized only a handful of AZD1222 recipients.

Assay used: immunoSEQ multiplex PCR; TCRdb lists only in-frame clones, some missing. The sample consists of some 150,000 clones, more than 85% of them appearing once. Comment on this clone: The antigen remains undetermined.

Here the sequenced sample was peripheral blood, taken on day 0 of AZD1222 vaccination. The sequence was collected from an adult in good health. The chain is built from TRBV5-4 and TRBJ1-2; no reliable D call. The CDR3 bases are TGTGCCAGCAGCTCGGGCCTTCGCTACACCTTC. It codes for CASSSGLRYTF.